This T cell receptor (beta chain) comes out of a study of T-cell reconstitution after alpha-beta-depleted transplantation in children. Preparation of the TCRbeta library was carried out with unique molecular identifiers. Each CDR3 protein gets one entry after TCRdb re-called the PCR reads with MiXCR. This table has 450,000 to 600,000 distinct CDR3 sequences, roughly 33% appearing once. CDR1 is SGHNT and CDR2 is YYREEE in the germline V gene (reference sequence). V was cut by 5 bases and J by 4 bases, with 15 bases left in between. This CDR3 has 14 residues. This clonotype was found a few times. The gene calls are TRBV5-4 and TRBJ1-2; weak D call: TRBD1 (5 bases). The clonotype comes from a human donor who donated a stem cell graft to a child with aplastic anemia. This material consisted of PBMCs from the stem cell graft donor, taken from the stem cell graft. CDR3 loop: CASREEIGTYGYTF. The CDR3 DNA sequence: TGTGCCAGCAGGGAGGAGATAGGGACCTATGGCTACACCTTC.